This T cell receptor (beta chain) is drawn from a study of immune characterization of retroperitoneal liposarcoma. TCRdb reprocessed the PCR reads via MiXCR and lists one record per CDR3 protein. The sample has about 10,000 distinct CDR3 sequences, roughly a quarter seen once. The sample comprised blood. The receptor's source is a male donor with retroperitoneal liposarcoma.

CDR3 coding DNA: TGTGCCAGCAGTACCCCACCGGAGGGCAATGAGCAGTTCTTC. Its protein is CASSTPPEGNEQFF. V gene TRBV12-3 or TRBV12-4 combines with J gene TRBJ2-1; weak D call: TRBD2 (6 bases). Trimming cost V 5 bases and J 6 bases, with 14 bases left between them. The CDR3 contains 14 residues.